This T cell receptor (beta chain) was documented in a study of Ad26.COV2.S vaccination and SARS-CoV-2 variants. In the study overall: Dosing was one shot or two shots 56 days apart.

Data came from immunoSEQ multiplex PCR; TCRdb stores just in-frame clones and leaves some out. Here the sample spans about 470,000 clones, less than 95% being singletons. V was shortened by 5 bases and J by 5 bases, with 30 bases between the two germline ends. CDR3 length equals 19 residues. Germline assignment: CDR1 PRHDT and CDR2 FYEKMQ (reference sequence). Findings of the study overall: Using TCR breadth and depth analyses may have led to underestimated total T cell responses. People who got the vaccine had more spike-specific TCR breadth than people who got placebo.

In the case of this clone: Antigen unknown.

Treatment noted: roughly 20 received Ad26.COV2.S at low or high dose, single or two shots; several received placebo; per-sample allocation not given. Material that was analyzed had been drawn on day 63 after the first vaccine or placebo injection. The sample here was peripheral blood, taken in a trial of Ad26.COV2.S vaccine versus placebo. The clonotype originates from a person aged 18 to 59 who received the Ad26.COV2.S COVID-19 vaccine or a placebo. The chain is built from TRBV13 and TRBJ2-5, with D maybe TRBD2 (7 bases). The CDR3 loop reads CASSDLGGLRREIGETQYF. CDR3 sequence (DNA): TGTGCCAGCAGCGACCTGGGGGGGCTCAGGCGGGAGATAGGGGAGACCCAGTACTTC.